The subject of this entry is one T cell receptor (beta chain). Its matching antigen is unknown. The sample originates from a study of radiation and T cells in renal cell carcinoma. Sequencing used immunoSEQ multiplex PCR; TCRdb keeps in-frame clones, though not all of them. Seen here are some 97,000 clones, 75% to 85% observed once, and the top ten hold roughly 7.9%. This CDR3 spans 13 amino acids. Trimming cost V 4 bases and J 5 bases, with 9 bases left between them. From germline, CDR1 is SGHRS and CDR2 YFSETQ. Overall study findings and caveats: No pretreatment tumor biopsies were available for baseline clonotypes.

The time point: blood 4 weeks post-SBRT, at nephrectomy. Treatment given: 15 Gy SBRT to primary tumor, nephrectomy 4 weeks later. This renal cell carcinoma was of the clear cell type. Specimen: blood, collected from a patient whose treatment included radiotherapy and nephrectomy. V gene TRBV5-1 combines with J gene TRBJ2-2; D ambiguous. The receptor was isolated from a man aged 60 to 69 with renal cell carcinoma. The DNA of the CDR3 is TGCGCCAGCAGCGCTGGGGTTACCGGGGAGCTGTTTTTT. Its protein product is CASSAGVTGELFF.